This paragraph covers one T cell receptor beta chain sequence. Antigen specificity is unknown. The data were obtained in a study of T-cell memory formation after mild COVID-19. Overall study context: Clusters of TCRs were largely donor specific.

Findings and caveats of the study: While clones contracting from day 15 to 85 were balanced between CD4 and CD8, later expanders leaned CD4+.

cDNA libraries for TCR alpha and TCR beta, carrying sample barcodes and UMIs, came from 5'RACE with constant-segment primers. TCRdb independently ran MiXCR on the 5' RACE reads; one entry per CDR3 protein. This sample yields 470,000 or so distinct CDR3 sequences, of which 15% to 25% are seen a single time; around 8% belongs to the top ten. This CDR3 is 16 amino acids long. The ends lost 4 bases at V and 4 bases at J; junction bases unmatched: 7. Germline CDR1 KGHDR, CDR2 SFDVKD. The receptor's source is an adult woman who had mild COVID-19 (a few samples of this study predate the infection). Cell type and time point are not known. Sequencing input: PBMCs or a T cell subset sorted from them (not recorded which). J is TRBJ2-1 and V is TRBV24-1, with 9 bases fitting TRBD1. The CDR3 reads CATSEPGQGRYNEQFF. The CDR3 nucleotides read TGTGCCACCAGTGAACCAGGACAGGGGAGGTACAATGAGCAGTTCTTC.